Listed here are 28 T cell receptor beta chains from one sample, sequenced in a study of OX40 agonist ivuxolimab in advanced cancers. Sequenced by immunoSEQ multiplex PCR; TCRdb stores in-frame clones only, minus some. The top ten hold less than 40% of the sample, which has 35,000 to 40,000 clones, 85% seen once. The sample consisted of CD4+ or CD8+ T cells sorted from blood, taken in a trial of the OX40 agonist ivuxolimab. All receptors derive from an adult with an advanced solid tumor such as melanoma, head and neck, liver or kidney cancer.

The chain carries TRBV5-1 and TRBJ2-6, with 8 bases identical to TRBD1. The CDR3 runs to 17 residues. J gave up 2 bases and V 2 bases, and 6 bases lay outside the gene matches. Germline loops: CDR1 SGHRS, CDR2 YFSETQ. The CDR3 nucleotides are TGCGCCAGCAGCTTTGGTGCAGGGGGCCCTGGGGCCAACGTCCTGACTTTC. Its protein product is CASSFGAGGPGANVLTF. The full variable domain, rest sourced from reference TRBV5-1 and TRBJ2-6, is KAGVTQTPRYLIKTRGQQVTLSCSPISGHRSVSWYQQTPGQGLQFLFEYFSETQRNKGNFPGRFSGRQFSNSRSEMNVSTLELGDSALYLCASSFGAGGPGANVLTFGAGSRLTVL.

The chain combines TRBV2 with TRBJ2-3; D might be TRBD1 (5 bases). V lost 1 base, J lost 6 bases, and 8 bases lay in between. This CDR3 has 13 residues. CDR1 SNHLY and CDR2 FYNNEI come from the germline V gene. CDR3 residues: CASSEGGRDTQYF. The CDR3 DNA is TGTGCCAGCAGTGAAGGGGGCAGGGATACGCAGTATTTT.

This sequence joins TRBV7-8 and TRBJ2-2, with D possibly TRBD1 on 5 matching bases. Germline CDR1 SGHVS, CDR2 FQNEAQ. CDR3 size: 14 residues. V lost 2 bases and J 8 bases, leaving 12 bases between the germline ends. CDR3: CASSLQGFGGELFF. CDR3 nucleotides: TGTGCCAGCAGCTTACAGGGTTTTGGGGGGGAGCTGTTTTTT.

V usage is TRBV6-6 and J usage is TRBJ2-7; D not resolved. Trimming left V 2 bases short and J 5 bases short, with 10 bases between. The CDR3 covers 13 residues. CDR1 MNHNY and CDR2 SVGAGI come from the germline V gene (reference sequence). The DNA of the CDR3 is TGTGCCAGCAGTTACGGGGTAGGGAACGAGCAGTACTTC. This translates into CASSYGVGNEQYF.

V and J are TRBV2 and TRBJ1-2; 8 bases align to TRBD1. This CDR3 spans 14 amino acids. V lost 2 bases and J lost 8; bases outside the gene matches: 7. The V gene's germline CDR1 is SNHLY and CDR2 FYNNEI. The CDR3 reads CASSESDRGWGYTF. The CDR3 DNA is TGTGCCAGCAGTGAAAGTGACAGGGGATGGGGCTACACCTTC.

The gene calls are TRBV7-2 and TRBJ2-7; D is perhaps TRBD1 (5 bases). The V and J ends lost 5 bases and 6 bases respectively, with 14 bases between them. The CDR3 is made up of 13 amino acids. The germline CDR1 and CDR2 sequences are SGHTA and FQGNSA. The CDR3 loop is CASSPPLGREQYF. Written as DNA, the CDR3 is TGTGCCAGCAGCCCCCCCTTGGGGCGCGAGCAGTACTTC.

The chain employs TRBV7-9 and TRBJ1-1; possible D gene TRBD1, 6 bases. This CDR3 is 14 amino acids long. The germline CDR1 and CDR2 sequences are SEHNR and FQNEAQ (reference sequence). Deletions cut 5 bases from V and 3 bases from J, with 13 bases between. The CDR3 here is CASSTLTGDTEAFF. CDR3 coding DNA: TGTGCCAGCAGCACCCTGACAGGAGACACTGAAGCTTTCTTT.

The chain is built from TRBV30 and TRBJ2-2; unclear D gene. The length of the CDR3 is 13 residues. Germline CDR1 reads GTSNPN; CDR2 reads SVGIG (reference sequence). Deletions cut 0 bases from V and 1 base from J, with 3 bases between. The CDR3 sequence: CAWSVGNTGELFF. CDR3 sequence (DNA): TGTGCCTGGAGTGTTGGGAACACCGGGGAGCTGTTTTTT.

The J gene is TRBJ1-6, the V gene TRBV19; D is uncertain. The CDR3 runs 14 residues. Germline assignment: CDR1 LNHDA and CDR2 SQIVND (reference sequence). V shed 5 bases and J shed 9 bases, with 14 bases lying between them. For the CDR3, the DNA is TGTGCCAGTAGTCCAACAACGGGTGCTTCACCCCTCCACTTT. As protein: CASSPTTGASPLHF.

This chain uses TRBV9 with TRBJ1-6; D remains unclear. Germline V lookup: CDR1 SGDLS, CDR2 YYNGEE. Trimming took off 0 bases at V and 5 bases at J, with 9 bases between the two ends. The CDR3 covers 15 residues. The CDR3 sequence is CASSVGTDNNSPLHF. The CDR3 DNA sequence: TGTGCCAGCAGCGTAGGGACGGATAATAATTCACCCCTCCACTTT.

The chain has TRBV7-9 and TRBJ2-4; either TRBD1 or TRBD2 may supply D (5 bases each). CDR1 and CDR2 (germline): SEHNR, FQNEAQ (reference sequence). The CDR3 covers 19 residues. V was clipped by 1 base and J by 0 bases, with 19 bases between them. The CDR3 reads CASSLGQPGGAVAKNIQYF. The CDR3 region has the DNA TGTGCCAGCAGCTTAGGACAGCCCGGAGGAGCGGTAGCCAAAAACATTCAGTACTTC.

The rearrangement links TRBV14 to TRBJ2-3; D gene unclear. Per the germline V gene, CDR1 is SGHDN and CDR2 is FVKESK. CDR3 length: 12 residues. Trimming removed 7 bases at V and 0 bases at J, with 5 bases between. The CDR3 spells CASKNSTDTQYF. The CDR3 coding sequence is TGTGCCAGCAAGAATAGCACAGATACGCAGTATTTT.

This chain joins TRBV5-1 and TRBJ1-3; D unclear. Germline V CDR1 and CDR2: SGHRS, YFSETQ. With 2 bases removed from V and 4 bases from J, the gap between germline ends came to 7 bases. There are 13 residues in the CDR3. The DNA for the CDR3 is TGCGCCAGCAGCTTCTGGGCGGGAAACACCATATATTTT. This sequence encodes CASSFWAGNTIYF.

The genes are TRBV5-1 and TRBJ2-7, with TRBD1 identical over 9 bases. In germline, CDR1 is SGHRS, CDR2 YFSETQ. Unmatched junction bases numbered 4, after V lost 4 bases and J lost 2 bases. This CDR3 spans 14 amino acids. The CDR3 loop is CASSPGTGPYEQYF. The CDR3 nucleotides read TGCGCCAGCAGCCCAGGGACAGGGCCCTACGAGCAGTACTTC.

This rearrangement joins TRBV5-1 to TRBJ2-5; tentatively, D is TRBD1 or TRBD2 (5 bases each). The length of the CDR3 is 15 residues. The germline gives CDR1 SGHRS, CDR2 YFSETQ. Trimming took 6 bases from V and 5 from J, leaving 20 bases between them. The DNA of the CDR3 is TGCGCCAGCATGACCGGGGACGTAAGGACGGAGACCCAGTACTTC. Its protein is CASMTGDVRTETQYF.

The CDR3 region has the DNA TGTGCCATCAGTGGGGGAGGGGTTGGCACTGAAGCTTTCTTT. Protein: CAISGGGVGTEAFF. The chain is built from TRBV10-3 and TRBJ1-1, with D maybe TRBD1 (5 bases). The V and J ends lost 4 bases and 4 bases respectively, with 13 bases between them. Looked up from germline, CDR1 is ENHRY and CDR2 is SYGVKD. This CDR3 comprises 14 residues.

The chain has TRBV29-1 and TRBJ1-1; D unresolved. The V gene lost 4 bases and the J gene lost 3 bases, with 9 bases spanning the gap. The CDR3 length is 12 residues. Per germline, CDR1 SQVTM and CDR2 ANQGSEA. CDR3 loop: CSVVVGYTEAFF. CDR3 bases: TGCAGCGTTGTAGTAGGGTACACTGAAGCTTTCTTT.

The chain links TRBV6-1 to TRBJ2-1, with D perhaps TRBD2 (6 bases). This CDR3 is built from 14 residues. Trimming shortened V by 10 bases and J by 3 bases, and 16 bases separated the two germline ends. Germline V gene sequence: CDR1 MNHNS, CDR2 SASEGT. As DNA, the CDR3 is TGTGCCACCAAAAGGGGCGGGAACTACAATGAGCAGTTCTTC. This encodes CATKRGGNYNEQFF.

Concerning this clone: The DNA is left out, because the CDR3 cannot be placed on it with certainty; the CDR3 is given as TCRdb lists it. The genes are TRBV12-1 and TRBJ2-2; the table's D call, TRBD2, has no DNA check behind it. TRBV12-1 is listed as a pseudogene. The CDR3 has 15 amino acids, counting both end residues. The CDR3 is CASSFAAGNTGELFF.

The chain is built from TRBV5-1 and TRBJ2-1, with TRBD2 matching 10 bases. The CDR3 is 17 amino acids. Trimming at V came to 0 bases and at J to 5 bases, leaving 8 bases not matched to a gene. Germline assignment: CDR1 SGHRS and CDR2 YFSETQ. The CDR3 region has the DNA TGCGCCAGCAGCTTGGCTCCCGCACTAGCGGGAAACAATGAGCAGTTCTTC. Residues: CASSLAPALAGNNEQFF.

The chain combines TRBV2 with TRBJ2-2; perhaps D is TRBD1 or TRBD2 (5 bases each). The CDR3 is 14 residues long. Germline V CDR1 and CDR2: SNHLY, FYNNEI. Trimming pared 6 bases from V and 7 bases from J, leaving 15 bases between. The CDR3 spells CASRGTYSFGELFF. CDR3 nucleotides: TGTGCCAGCAGGGGGACCTACTCCTTCGGGGAGCTGTTTTTT.

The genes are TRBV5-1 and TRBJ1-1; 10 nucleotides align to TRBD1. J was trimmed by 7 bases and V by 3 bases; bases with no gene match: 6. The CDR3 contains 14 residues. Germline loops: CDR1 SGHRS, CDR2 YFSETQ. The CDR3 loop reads CASSSRQGANEAFF. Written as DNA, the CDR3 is TGCGCCAGCAGCTCCCGACAGGGGGCTAATGAAGCTTTCTTT.

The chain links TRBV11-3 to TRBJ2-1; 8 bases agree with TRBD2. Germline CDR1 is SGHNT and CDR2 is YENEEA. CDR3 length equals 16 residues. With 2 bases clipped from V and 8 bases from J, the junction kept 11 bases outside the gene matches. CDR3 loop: CASSLRGTRVLHEQFF. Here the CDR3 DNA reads TGTGCCAGCAGCTTAAGAGGGACTAGAGTTCTCCATGAGCAGTTCTTC.

CDR3: CALHGDRATDTQYF. CDR3 bases: TGTGCCTTGCACGGGGACAGGGCCACAGATACGCAGTATTTT. This sequence joins TRBV6-1 and TRBJ2-3; 9 bases match TRBD1. The trim removed 11 bases at V and 2 bases at J, leaving 8 bases unmatched. The germline CDR1 and CDR2 sequences are MNHNS and SASEGT. The CDR3 totals 14 residues.

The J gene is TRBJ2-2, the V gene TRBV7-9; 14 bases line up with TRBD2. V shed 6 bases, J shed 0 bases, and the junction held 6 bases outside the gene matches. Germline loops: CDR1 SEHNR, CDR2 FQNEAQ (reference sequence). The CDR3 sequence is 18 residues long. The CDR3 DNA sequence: TGTGCCAGCAGGAAAGGGACTAGCGGGAGATCGAACACCGGGGAGCTGTTTTTT. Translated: CASRKGTSGRSNTGELFF.

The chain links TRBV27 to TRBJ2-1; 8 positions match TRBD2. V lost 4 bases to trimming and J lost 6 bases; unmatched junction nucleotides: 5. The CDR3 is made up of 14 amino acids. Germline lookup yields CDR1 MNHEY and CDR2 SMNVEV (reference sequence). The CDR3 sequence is CASSYASGFNEQFF. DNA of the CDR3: TGTGCCAGCAGTTATGCTAGCGGGTTCAATGAGCAGTTCTTC.

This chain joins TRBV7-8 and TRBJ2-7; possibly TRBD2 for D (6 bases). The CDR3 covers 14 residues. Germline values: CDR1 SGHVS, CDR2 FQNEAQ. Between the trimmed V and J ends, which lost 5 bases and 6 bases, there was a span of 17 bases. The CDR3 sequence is CASSRAGSVSEQYF. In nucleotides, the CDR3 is TGTGCCAGCAGCCGAGCGGGTTCCGTTTCCGAGCAGTACTTC.

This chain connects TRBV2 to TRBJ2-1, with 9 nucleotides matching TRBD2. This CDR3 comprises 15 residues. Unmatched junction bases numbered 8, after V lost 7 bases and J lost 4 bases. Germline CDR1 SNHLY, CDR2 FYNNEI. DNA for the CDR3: TGTGCCAGCACCCGAGCGGGGGGCTCTTACAATGAGCAGTTCTTC. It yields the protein CASTRAGGSYNEQFF.